This T cell receptor beta chain was identified in a study of T cells in Graves' hyperthyroidism and ophthalmopathy. Diagnosis rested on symptoms, serum thyroxine and TRAb, thyroid ultrasound, and orbital computed tomography. Germline-derived CDR1 and CDR2 are SGHRS and YFSETQ. This CDR3 comprises 14 residues. V shed 5 bases and J 10 bases; nucleotides not matched to a gene: 11. Amplification of TCR beta CDR3 regions used RNA as the template. HTBI primers were used for first-round RT-PCR of the TCR CDR3. One entry per CDR3 protein results from TCRdb running MiXCR on the multiplex PCR reads. This repertoire shows 300,000 to 500,000 distinct CDR3 sequences, under 15% found once; its top ten account for about 31%.

This sequence joins TRBV5-1 and TRBJ2-1, with TRBD1 matching 8 bases. This clonotype originated in a woman in her thirties with Graves' hyperthyroidism. Sequencing input: blood. CDR3 DNA: TGCGCCAGCAGGCCAGGGGGCGCTTCCGGCGAGCAGTTCTTC. It encodes CASRPGGASGEQFF.